This TCR beta chain was observed in a study of cytomegalovirus exposure and HLA in healthy donors (TCRdb year 2017). Study-wide context: According to an earlier analysis of 587 of the donors, roughly 180 million T cells yielded 120 million or so unique TCR beta sequences and about 300 Gb of sequence data. The number of donors typed differed by locus, with 629-630 for A, B, C, DRB1 and DQB1, 522 for DQA1, 600 to 610 for DPA1, and some 440 for DPB1. HLA typing included class I and class II loci at four-digit resolution. Among the roughly 400 genotyped donors, about 83% belonged to the genetic ancestry cluster associated with self-reported Caucasian donors. All discovery cohort repertoires had been generated using a single sequencing platform. An earlier analysis of several hundred of the donors applied high-throughput TCR beta sequencing to assess whether each TCR beta V gene segment acted as functional or pseudogenic. Donor age, sex, ethnicity and CMV serostatus were collected together with the repertoire data. To predict cytomegalovirus infection status, the study combined high-throughput TCR immunosequencing, statistical association of individual TCRs with disease status, and machine learning. The study was designed to test whether signatures of past pathogen exposure could be identified by cataloging public T cell receptors. A handful of DR-DQ haplotypes were handled as single units for association and clustering because linkage in the cohort was strong. A later analysis re-analyzed previously published TCR beta repertoires from hundreds of donors and added high-resolution HLA genotyping to study TCR occurrence patterns. Genome-wide SNP genotypes for about 65% of the 666 donors were used in a later genetic analysis, which treated that subset as a discovery cohort. A separate validation cohort of over a hundred different subjects was used in addition to the roughly 720-subject first cohort. Among some 400 genotyped donors of the cohort, an average of approximately 220,000 unique TCR beta nucleotide sequences was sequenced per donor, of which about 19% were non-productive. The T cell repertoires of some 700 subjects were profiled by immunosequencing and related to cytomegalovirus serostatus. An early release that covered about 640 HLA-typed donors contained around 300 gigabases of sequencing data and around 85 million unique TCR sequences. Rather than using new phenotypic data, the later analysis identified candidate immune exposures from TCR beta sequences and from how often those sequences occurred across donors. General study outcomes and caveats: In a later genetic analysis, fewer N-insertions in productive TCRs were reported among donors in an Asian-associated ancestry cluster than the approximately 710-donor mean. Across donors, most TCR sequences were observed very rarely, whereas some public TCRs were present in many individuals. According to a later analysis, TCR association rates differed among HLA loci, with DRB1 alleles showing the most associated TCRs and HLA-C alleles showing the fewest. A later analysis reported that several top co-occurrence clusters appeared linked to parvovirus B19, influenza, CMV and Epstein-Barr virus. The classifier was reported to diagnose cytomegalovirus status with high specificity and sensitivity in both the original cohort and the validation cohort. A further reported finding was that TCR beta sequences accurately predicted the HLA-A and HLA-B alleles for most subjects in the first cohort. Specific HLA alleles were associated with 15,000 to 20,000 TCR beta sequences at a false discovery rate of 0.05 in a later analysis. Because some donors lacked HLA typing at each locus, the association tests relied only on the typed subset. The cohort was sequenced for TCR beta chains only, and without alpha or paired-chain data the features that could be detected were limited. Immune exposure information for the cohort was limited to CMV serostatus. Roughly uniform sequencing depth across donors was assumed in presence/absence analyses, although this assumption may not hold. The sequencing pipeline was judged likely to have produced a cluster of highly shared sequence variants as a technical artifact. In an earlier analysis of more than 450 of the donors, most TCR beta V segments were observed in productive rearrangements about 90% or about 30% of the time, broadly matching IMGT annotations. Some IMGT-functional V segments, including TRBV6-2 and TRBV6-3, could not be told apart with the 87-base-pair reads, so those segments were excluded. Because counts were too low, about 17 rarely observed V segments, including chromosome 9 orphons, were excluded from the earlier analysis of 500 to 700 of the donors. An association between a missense DCLRE1C variant and V-gene and J-gene trimming of TCR beta chains was found in a later genetic analysis and replicated in an independent cohort. The study gave a list of over 150 TCR beta chains associated with cytomegalovirus. A later analysis found that HLA-associated TCR beta chains were more clonally expanded and had lower generation probabilities than equally common non-associated chains. A few of the identified cytomegalovirus-associated TCR beta chains were confirmed in vitro to be specific for cytomegalovirus antigens. When HLA alleles, especially DR and DQ, strongly co-occurred, attributing TCR associations to individual alleles was difficult. Correlated functional status among segregating V segments might reflect linkage disequilibrium, but an unknown experimental factor could not be ruled out. A later analysis found that most CMV-associated TCR beta chains appeared HLA-restricted, with HLA associations seemingly driven largely by CMV exposure. According to the authors, the approach could potentially be generalized to other disease states and immunological phenotypes.

The CDR3 starts with the cysteine, ends with the phenylalanine, and has 16 residues. The read is trimmed to its CDR3 DNA, 48 bases read in frame from base 1. Between the V and J ends, shortened by 0 bases and 0 bases respectively, the junction contains 12 bases. In total, approximately 700 healthy bone marrow donors made up the cohort. Cohort members were all nominally healthy when sampled, although unrecorded immune exposures were likely present. The donor was CMV seropositive and was included in the group of 250 to 300 seropositive cohort members. Each donor provided a peripheral blood sample, and peripheral blood mononuclear cells were used for TCR beta sequencing. Genomic DNA was extracted from the blood cell samples with the Qiagen DNeasy Blood Extraction Kit. Library creation used the immunoSEQ multiplex PCR assay. A mixture of 60 forward primers for TCR Vbeta segments and 13 reverse primers for TCR Jbeta segments was used in the multiplex PCR. Amplification of the CDR3 region of rearranged TCR beta genes was performed with a multiplex PCR assay on genomic DNA. Amplified TCR beta libraries were sequenced as 87-base-pair reads on the Illumina HiSeq System. On the study's bioinformatics: A later analysis tallied roughly 76 million unique TCR beta chains across the 666 repertoires, and approximately 12 million of those chains were shared by two or more donors. Raw reads were error-corrected and collapsed into unique sequences with a nearest-neighbor algorithm that merged closely related sequences to remove PCR and sequencing errors. V, D and J gene segments were assigned by aligning CDR3 sequences to IMGT reference sequences. Each retained sequence needed at least a six-nucleotide match to both a V gene segment and a J gene segment. Rearrangements were called productive when the CDR3 lacked stop codons and stayed in frame with V and J; all others were non-productive. CDR3 was defined according to IMGT convention as the region running from the second conserved V-encoded cysteine to the conserved J-encoded phenylalanine. In an earlier analysis of more than 550 of the donors, sequences lacking an unambiguous match to a single V gene segment were excluded. In an earlier analysis of several hundred of the donors, V segments were called functional above 56.7% productive rearrangements and were called segregating when the between-donor standard deviation exceeded 5%. A statistical classification framework was built for diagnosing cytomegalovirus status from the catalog of TCR beta chain sequences. In a later analysis, V and J genes were assigned by comparing TCR nucleotide sequences against IMGT/GENE-DB human TR gene sequences. Using the TCRdist pipeline, a later analysis assigned CDR3 sequences along with most-parsimonious VDJ recombination scenarios. A later analysis defined each TCR beta chain by its CDR3 amino acid sequence plus V-gene family, and excluded reads lacking a unique V-gene family. To address suspected cross-contamination and a sequencing artifact, a later analysis removed around 590 highly shared, low-generation-probability nucleotide sequences. In a later analysis, a clonal expansion index was calculated for each public chain from normalized within-repertoire ranks of inferred template counts. A later analysis computed generation probabilities with a VDJ recombination model fitted to out-of-frame rearrangements, and checked the results against IGoR. In a later analysis, TCR-TCR, TCR-HLA and TCR-CMV co-occurrence was scored with hypergeometric tests, and a repertoire-size bias correction was applied to TCR pairs. A later analysis estimated false discovery rates by permuting HLA or CMV assignments 20 times. A later analysis grouped co-occurring TCRs with DBSCAN, adding TCRdist sequence similarity when clustering within HLA-allele-positive subsets. Repertoires with fewer than 30,000 or more than 120,000 public chains were left out of co-occurrence clustering, as were five repertoires with anomalous nucleotide sharing. TCRdb took this table from immuneACCESS and kept in-frame rearrangements with V and J called. Such tables lack part of the clones; where checked against another copy, unresolved V genes explain under half of the gap, and the rest is unexplained. V and J calls and clone size come straight from that table; D and trimming were deduced from the DNA. The sample yields over 150,000 clones; approximately 78% were counted once. The leading ten clones occupy 5.5% to 7.5% of the sample.

Regarding this clone: It lacks a known antigen. The sample holds no much larger clone one base away, and base qualities are not on file.

The TCR sequence derives from a woman aged 45-65 years in good health and CMV-seropositive. The V and J segments used are TRBV5-3 and TRBJ1-1, with no reliable assignment of the D segment. TRBV5-3 qualifies as an ORF whose function is uncertain. Sequences were obtained from PBMCs. The base sequence is TGTGCCAGAAGCTTGGCCGCTGAGGTCCTGAACACTGAAGCTTTCTTT. Its translation is CARSLAAEVLNTEAFF.